These 10 T cell receptor beta chains were all obtained from the same sample, sequenced in a study of shared clonotypes between healthy human individuals. Profiled with immunoSEQ multiplex PCR; TCRdb holds only in-frame clones, not every one. The table shows over 2 million clones, with over 85% occurring only once. The sequencing input was naive CD4+ T cells sorted from blood. Subset described: CD45RA+ positively selected. Receptor source: a man younger than 35 in good health.

The J gene is TRBJ1-6, the V gene TRBV28; D is unclear. Trimming shortened V by 1 base and J by 9 bases, and 7 bases separated the two germline ends. Germline assignment: CDR1 MDHEN and CDR2 SYDVKM. The CDR3 covers 13 residues. CDR3 region: CASSLLVGSPLHF. For the CDR3, the DNA is TGTGCCAGCAGTTTATTAGTAGGTTCACCCCTCCACTTT.

In DNA form, the CDR3 reads TGTGCCAGCAGCTACCCCGGACAGGGAGCTGGAAACACCATATATTTT. It translates to CASSYPGQGAGNTIYF. The rearrangement uses TRBV7-2 and TRBJ1-3; 8 nucleotides agree with TRBD1. CDR3 length: 16 amino acids. After removal of 4 bases from V and 2 bases from J, the junction contained 7 bases not matched to a gene. Germline V gene data show CDR1 as SGHTA and CDR2 as FQGNSA. The variable domain in full, completed from reference TRBV7-2 and TRBJ1-3, reads GAGVSQSPSNKVTEKGKDVELRCDPISGHTALYWYRQSLGQGLEFLIYFQGNSAPDKSGLPSDRFSAERTGGSVSTLTIQRTQQEDSAVYLCASSYPGQGAGNTIYFGEGSWLTVV.

This clone showed up just a few times. The V gene is TRBV30, the J gene TRBJ2-2; 10 bases are shared with TRBD1. The V segment lost 5 bases and the J segment 0 bases; nucleotides outside the gene matches: 0. Looked up from germline, CDR1 is GTSNPN and CDR2 is SVGIG (reference sequence). The CDR3 spans 14 residues. The CDR3: CAWGTGANTGELFF. The CDR3 DNA reads as TGTGCCTGGGGGACAGGGGCGAACACCGGGGAGCTGTTTTTT.

The gene calls are TRBV2 and TRBJ2-3, with TRBD1 matching over 10 bases. This CDR3 has 14 residues. Germline V gives CDR1 SNHLY, CDR2 FYNNEI. V gave up 10 bases and J gave up 0 bases; unmatched junction bases: 4. Here the CDR3 DNA reads TGTGCCATCCAGGGACAGGGGAGCACAGATACGCAGTATTTT. Translation gives CAIQGQGSTDTQYF.

The chain recombines TRBV7-9 with TRBJ2-7; D is unresolved. The CDR3 length is 14 residues. CDR1 and CDR2 from the germline V gene are SEHNR and FQNEAQ (reference sequence). V was cut by 3 bases and J by 2 bases, with 11 bases left in between. CDR3 region: CASSLNRAPYEQYF. The DNA for the CDR3 is TGTGCCAGCAGCTTGAATCGGGCCCCCTACGAGCAGTACTTC.

This clone appeared a single time. J is TRBJ2-5 and V is TRBV5-1; TRBD2 matches 10 bases. The CDR3 runs to 16 residues. CDR1 is SGHRS, CDR2 YFSETQ, per germline. V shed 7 bases, J shed 4 bases, and the junction held 13 bases outside the gene matches. This CDR3 is CASRGASGRAGETQYF. The CDR3 coding sequence is TGCGCCAGCCGAGGGGCAAGCGGGAGGGCTGGAGAGACCCAGTACTTC.

This clone was picked up one time. The chain has TRBV7-2 and TRBJ2-7; D not resolved. Germline CDR1 SGHTA, CDR2 FQGNSA. The CDR3 is 15 residues long. V was clipped by 5 bases and J by 9 bases, with 23 bases between them. CDR3 in amino acids: CASSPEVAYGPVQYF. The CDR3 coding sequence is TGTGCCAGCAGCCCCGAGGTGGCGTACGGACCCGTGCAGTACTTC.

This clone was recorded many times. This sample includes further DNA sequences coding for the same CDR3. The genes are TRBV10-1 and TRBJ2-3; the match to TRBD2 covers 10 bases. The V and J ends lost 2 bases and 3 bases, in that order; junction bases with no gene match: 5. Looked up from germline, CDR1 is WNHNN and CDR2 is SYGVQD (reference sequence). The CDR3 loop spans 16 amino acids. DNA of the CDR3: TGCGCCAGCAGTGAGGCCCTAGCGGGAGTGACAGATACGCAGTATTTT. It codes for CASSEALAGVTDTQYF.

This clone was counted a single time. The V and J genes are TRBV15 and TRBJ2-7, with TRBD1 identical over 11 bases. Germline CDR1 LNHNV, CDR2 YYDKDF (reference sequence). The CDR3 spans 17 residues. Unmatched junction bases numbered 8, after V lost 2 bases and J lost 2 bases. The CDR3 spells CATSRLTTGQGAYEQYF. The CDR3 DNA is TGTGCCACCAGCAGACTAACAACGGGACAGGGGGCCTACGAGCAGTACTTC.

J is TRBJ2-5 and V is TRBV7-9, with 8 bases aligning to TRBD1. Per the germline V gene, CDR1 is SEHNR and CDR2 is FQNEAQ (reference sequence). CDR3 length: 19 residues. V lost 5 bases and J lost 4; bases outside the gene matches: 21. The CDR3 nucleotides read TGTGCCAGCAGCCCTATGCCAGGGGGCTATAGCCGAGGAGGAGAGACCCAGTACTTC. This gives the protein CASSPMPGGYSRGGETQYF.